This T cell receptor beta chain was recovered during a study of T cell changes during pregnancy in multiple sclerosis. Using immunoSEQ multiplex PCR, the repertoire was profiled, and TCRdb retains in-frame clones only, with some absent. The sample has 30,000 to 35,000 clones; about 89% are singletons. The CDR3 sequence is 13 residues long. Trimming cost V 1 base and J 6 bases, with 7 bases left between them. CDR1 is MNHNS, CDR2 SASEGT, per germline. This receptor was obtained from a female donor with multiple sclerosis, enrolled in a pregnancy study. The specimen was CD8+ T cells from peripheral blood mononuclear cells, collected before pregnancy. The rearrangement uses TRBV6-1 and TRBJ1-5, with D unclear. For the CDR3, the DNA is TGTGCCAGCAGTGAAGGAGAGTTTCAGCCCCAGCATTTT. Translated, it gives CASSEGEFQPQHF.